The rows below give T cell receptor beta chains drawn from one sample of a study of shared clonotypes between healthy human individuals. Some clones are missing from TCRdb's copy, which holds only in-frame ones; the method was immunoSEQ multiplex PCR. The repertoire has around 1,000,000 clones, approximately 77% of them found once; the top ten carry over 0.8%. Sequencing used memory CD4+ T cells from PBMCs. Source of these receptors: a man aged 18 to 30 in good health. Some clones in this sample may be carry-over from other donors' samples. Both conserved end residues are part of each CDR3. D genes are given only for firm matches.

v_call: TRBV13
d_call: TRBD2
j_call: TRBJ2-1
cdr3_nt: TGTGCCAGCAGCTTAGGGGCTAGCGGGACCACCGGGGAGCAGTTCTTC
cdr3_aa: CASSLGASGTTGEQFF

v_call: TRBV5-1
d_call: -
j_call: TRBJ1-2
cdr3_nt: TGCGCCAGCAGCTCCTTCTATGGCTACACCTTC
cdr3_aa: CASSSFYGYTF

v_call: TRBV7-3
d_call: -
j_call: TRBJ2-7
cdr3_nt: TGTGCCAGCAGCCCCCAAGGGGGTTACGAGCAGTACTTC
cdr3_aa: CASSPQGGYEQYF

v_call: TRBV7-8
d_call: -
j_call: TRBJ1-1
cdr3_nt: TGTGCCAGCAGCTTAGACGGGGTTGGTGCTGAAGCTTTCTTT
cdr3_aa: CASSLDGVGAEAFF

v_call: TRBV5-4
d_call: -
j_call: TRBJ1-3
cdr3_nt: TGTGCCAGCAGCCCATCGGGAGGGGCAGCTGGAAACACCATATATTTT
cdr3_aa: CASSPSGGAAGNTIYF

v_call: TRBV29-1
d_call: -
j_call: TRBJ2-4
cdr3_nt: TGCAGCGTCGGGCTCGGAGGTCGGGCCAAAAACATTCAGTACTTC
cdr3_aa: CSVGLGGRAKNIQYF

v_call: TRBV6-5
d_call: -
j_call: TRBJ1-2
cdr3_nt: TGTGCCAGCAGTTACTCCCGAGGGGGGGTTAACTATGGCTACACCTTC
cdr3_aa: CASSYSRGGVNYGYTF

v_call: TRBV5-1
d_call: -
j_call: TRBJ2-7
cdr3_nt: TGCGCCAGCAGCTTGGTAGGGGGCTACGAGCAGTACTTC
cdr3_aa: CASSLVGGYEQYF

v_call: TRBV9
d_call: TRBD2
j_call: TRBJ2-1
cdr3_nt: TGTGCCAGCAGCGTAGTAGGCGGGAGCACCGAGCAGTTCTTC
cdr3_aa: CASSVVGGSTEQFF

v_call: TRBV30
d_call: -
j_call: TRBJ2-7
cdr3_nt: TGTGCCTGGGACGGTGACTACGAGCAGTACTTC
cdr3_aa: CAWDGDYEQYF

v_call: TRBV28
d_call: TRBD1
j_call: TRBJ1-2
cdr3_nt: TGTGCCAGCAGCCAACCAGGGGGGTATGGCTACACCTTC
cdr3_aa: CASSQPGGYGYTF

v_call: TRBV7-9
d_call: TRBD2
j_call: TRBJ2-1
cdr3_nt: TGTGCCAGCAGCTTAGCCCTAGCGGGAGGCCGAGAGCAGTTCTTC
cdr3_aa: CASSLALAGGREQFF

v_call: TRBV12-5
d_call: -
j_call: TRBJ1-1
cdr3_nt: TGTGCTAGTGGACGGGAGGGGAACACTGAAGCTTTCTTT
cdr3_aa: CASGREGNTEAFF

v_call: TRBV18
d_call: TRBD1
j_call: TRBJ2-7
cdr3_nt: TGTGCCAGCTCGCCTAAGACAGGGAATTACGAGCAGTACTTC
cdr3_aa: CASSPKTGNYEQYF

v_call: TRBV5-1
d_call: TRBD2
j_call: TRBJ2-1
cdr3_nt: TGCGCCAGCAGCTCGACTAGCGGGAGCCACAATGAGCAGTTCTTC
cdr3_aa: CASSSTSGSHNEQFF